This is a list of T cell receptor beta chains from one sample in a study of response to subunit inactivated influenza vaccine. One entry per CDR3 protein, called by TCRdb with MiXCR from the RT-PCR reads. The profile shows around 750,000 distinct CDR3 sequences, about 20% of them singletons. This material consisted of PBMCs from blood, taken roughly 5 days after vaccination. These receptors were obtained from a man in his forties or fifties who received an inactivated influenza vaccine. Each CDR3 is given with its conserved first and last residue. D genes are given only for firm matches. Rows may omit the clone size; those that give it use once, few, many or a size class.

>many|NA|TRBJ2-5|TRBV29-1
TGCAGCGCTCCCGAAGGGGTCGGGACCCAGTACTTC
CSAPEGVGTQYF
>NA|NA|TRBJ2-2|TRBV11-2
TGTGCCAGCAGCCCACCTAAGAACACCGGGGAGCTGTTTTTT
CASSPPKNTGELFF
>NA|NA|TRBJ2-7|TRBV11-1
TGTGCCAGCAGCGCGGGACGGAAAATTACCTACGAGCAGTACTTC
CASSAGRKITYEQYF
>few|NA|TRBJ1-2|TRBV21-1
TGTGCCAGCAGCACTCGAACAGGGGTGGCGTGTGGCTACACCTTC
CASSTRTGVACGYTF
>few|TRBD2|TRBJ2-2|TRBV20-1
TGCAGTGCAACCGGGACTAGCGGGGGGGCCGGGGAGCTGTTTTTT
CSATGTSGGAGELFF
>NA|NA|TRBJ2-7|TRBV4-3
TGCGCCAGCAGCCAAGAATCCGTATTGGACAGAAACTACGAGCAGTACTTC
CASSQESVLDRNYEQYF
>NA|NA|TRBJ2-3|TRBV7-2
TGTGCCAGCAGCCCCAAGGTCGCAGATACGCAGTATTTT
CASSPKVADTQYF
>NA|NA|TRBJ2-3|TRBV24-1
TGTGCCACCAGTGATTTCTCCCGTGTGGGGAATACGCAGTATTTT
CATSDFSRVGNTQYF
>NA|NA|TRBJ2-3|TRBV15
TGTGCCACCAGCAGACATGCCGGGGACACAGATACGCAGTATTTT
CATSRHAGDTDTQYF
>many|NA|TRBJ2-3|TRBV27
TGTGCCAGCAATAGGGCGGGCACAGATACGCAGTATTTT
CASNRAGTDTQYF
>few|NA|TRBJ2-7|TRBV15
TGTGCCACCAGCAGAGATCGGCTAGGGCACGAGCAGTACTTC
CATSRDRLGHEQYF
>few|NA|TRBJ2-7|TRBV4-2
TGTGCCAGCAGCCAAGAGGTGGCTACGCGAGCCTACGAGCAGTACTTC
CASSQEVATRAYEQYF
>NA|TRBD2|TRBJ2-1|TRBV11-2
TGTGCCAGCAGCTTAGTTCGGACTAGGGCTAATGAGCAGTTCTTC
CASSLVRTRANEQFF
>NA|NA|TRBJ1-1|TRBV7-8
TGTGCCAGCAGCTTAGTTCGGGGTACGCGTAAGAACACTGAAGCTTTCTTT
CASSLVRGTRKNTEAFF
>NA|NA|TRBJ2-1|TRBV5-1
TGCGCCAGCAGCTTGGGACATTTAGAATCCTACAATGAGCAGTTCTTC
CASSLGHLESYNEQFF
>few|NA|TRBJ2-7|TRBV30
TGTGCCTGGAGTCCTGAACCCACCTACGAGCAGTACTTC
CAWSPEPTYEQYF
>NA|NA|TRBJ2-7|TRBV5-1
TGCGCCAGCAGCTTGGTGGCAGGGGCGACCTACGAGCAGTACTTC
CASSLVAGATYEQYF
>NA|NA|TRBJ2-3|TRBV5-1
TGCGCCAGCAGCTTGGGGGGACCAGAGGATACGCAGTATTTT
CASSLGGPEDTQYF
>NA|TRBD2|TRBJ2-7|TRBV28
TGTGCCAGCAGCCCCGAGCTAGCGGGAGTCTACGAGCAGTACTTC
CASSPELAGVYEQYF
>NA|TRBD2|TRBJ2-3|TRBV7-2
TGTGCCAGCAGCCGCGGCGGGAGAGCTAGCACAGATACGCAGTATTTT
CASSRGGRASTDTQYF
>few|TRBD2|TRBJ2-1|TRBV10-3
TGTGCCATCAGCCCGGGACTAGCGGGAGGCAATGAGCAGTTCTTC
CAISPGLAGGNEQFF
>few|NA|TRBJ1-1|TRBV4-3
TGCGCCAGCAGCCAAGATTGGAGAAGATTCACTGAAGCTTTCTTT
CASSQDWRRFTEAFF
>NA|NA|TRBJ2-5|TRBV5-1
TGCGCCAGCAGCCCAAGGTGGGGAGAGACCCAGTACTTC
CASSPRWGETQYF
>many|NA|TRBJ2-7|TRBV5-1
TGCGCCAGCAGCCCTGCAGGGGACCCATCCTACGAGCAGTACTTC
CASSPAGDPSYEQYF
>few|TRBD2|TRBJ2-3|TRBV28
TGTGCCAGCAGTTTATCACTTTGGGGACTAAGCACAGATACGCAGTATTTT
CASSLSLWGLSTDTQYF
>NA|NA|TRBJ1-6|TRBV12-3/TRBV12-4
TGTGCCAGCAGTCCCGGGACATCCGGTTCACCCCTCCACTTT
CASSPGTSGSPLHF
>NA|TRBD1|TRBJ2-3|TRBV7-6
TGTGCCAGCAGCGTCGGGACAGCTAGCACAGATACGCAGTATTTT
CASSVGTASTDTQYF
>few|NA|TRBJ2-1|TRBV9
TGTGCCAGCAGCGACCTCTCCGATGAGCAGTTCTTC
CASSDLSDEQFF
>NA|TRBD1|TRBJ1-2|TRBV25-1
TGTGCCAGCAGTGAATTCCCAGGGGGAGACGGCTACACCTTC
CASSEFPGGDGYTF
>NA|NA|TRBJ1-2|TRBV20-1
TGCAGTGCTACTCAGGGGTCGGATGGCTACACCTTC
CSATQGSDGYTF
>few|NA|TRBJ2-1|TRBV6-2/TRBV6-3
TGTGCCACCAGGGACGGGTACAATGAGCAGTTCTTC
CATRDGYNEQFF
>NA|TRBD2|TRBJ2-2|TRBV4-2
TGTGCCAGCAGCCAAGGGAGCGGGAGGGGTGACGGGGAGCTGTTTTTT
CASSQGSGRGDGELFF
>many|TRBD1|TRBJ1-1|TRBV6-5
TGTGCCAGCAGTCCTCGACAGGGTGAAGCTTTCTTT
CASSPRQGEAFF
>few|NA|TRBJ1-1|TRBV20-1
TGCAGTGCTGCGGGGCTCGTGGACACTGAAGCTTTCTTT
CSAAGLVDTEAFF
>NA|TRBD1|TRBJ2-5|TRBV12-3/TRBV12-4
TGTGCCAGCAGTTACGACCAGGGGGCCCGAGAGACCCAGTACTTC
CASSYDQGARETQYF
>NA|NA|TRBJ2-1|TRBV20-1
TGCAGTGCTAAACCCTCGAGGCAAATTGAGCAGTTCTTC
CSAKPSRQIEQFF
>NA|NA|TRBJ1-2|TRBV9
TGTGCCAGCAGCGTCATAGGACGGGGAAACTATGGCTACACCTTC
CASSVIGRGNYGYTF
>NA|NA|TRBJ2-3|TRBV5-1
TGCGCCAGCAGCCCGGTTAGGGGGGCAGATACGCAGTATTTT
CASSPVRGADTQYF
>many|TRBD1|TRBJ2-7|TRBV11-2
TGTGCCAGCAGCGCCCGGGACAGGGGGTACGAGCAGTACTTC
CASSARDRGYEQYF
>NA|NA|TRBJ2-1|TRBV5-1
TGCGCCAGCAGCTTGATGGGGATAGGCAATGAGCAGTTCTTC
CASSLMGIGNEQFF
>many|TRBD1|TRBJ2-3|TRBV20-1
TGCAGTGCTCCCTCCCAAGAGGGACAGCTCGATACGCAGTATTTT
CSAPSQEGQLDTQYF
>NA|NA|TRBJ1-6|TRBV20-1
TGCAGTGCTAGGGTGGGCGTCAGGGGCAATTCACCCCTCCACTTT
CSARVGVRGNSPLHF
>NA|NA|TRBJ1-2|TRBV20-1
TGCAGTGGGACCGGGGGCGCAGGTTTCGGCTACACCTTC
CSGTGGAGFGYTF
>few|NA|TRBJ2-3|TRBV3-1
TGTGCCAGCAGCCAAGTGCGGCAATCAGATACGCAGTATTTT
CASSQVRQSDTQYF
>NA|NA|TRBJ2-5|TRBV27
TGTGCCAGCGGTGGCCTGGGCGAAGAGACCCAGTACTTC
CASGGLGEETQYF
>few|TRBD1|TRBJ1-1|TRBV9
TGTGCCAGCAGCGCGCGGACAGGGAACACTGAAGCTTTCTTT
CASSARTGNTEAFF
>NA|NA|TRBJ2-3|TRBV5-1
TGCGCCAGCAGCACTGGGGGTCCCCGCGATACGCAGTATTTT
CASSTGGPRDTQYF
>few|NA|TRBJ2-7|TRBV7-2
TGTGCCAGCAGCCCCGTCCCGGGGGCCTCCTACGAGCAGTACTTC
CASSPVPGASYEQYF
>few|NA|TRBJ2-5|TRBV20-1
TGCAGTGCTATCCTATCGGCGGGACGGGAGACCCAGTACTTC
CSAILSAGRETQYF
>NA|TRBD2|TRBJ2-7|TRBV20-1
TGCAGTGCTAGATCCCCCCCCGGGACTAGCGGGAGGGCCGGGGGGCGGGAGCAGTACTTC
CSARSPPGTSGRAGGREQYF
>NA|NA|TRBJ1-2|TRBV14
TGTGCCAGCAGCCAAGAAGGAGTGGGGATCTATGGCTACACCTTC
CASSQEGVGIYGYTF
>NA|TRBD2|TRBJ2-5|TRBV7-2
TGTGCCAGCAGCTCCTACTCGGGACTAGCGGGGAAAGAGACCCAGTACTTC
CASSSYSGLAGKETQYF
>many|TRBD1|TRBJ2-5|TRBV4-3
TGCGCCAGCAGTCAGGACAGGCGAGAGACCCAGTACTTC
CASSQDRRETQYF
>NA|NA|TRBJ1-2|TRBV18
TGTGCCAGCTCACCAAGATCATTGGGCAGTAACTATGGCTACACCTTC
CASSPRSLGSNYGYTF
>few|TRBD1|TRBJ2-2|TRBV20-1
TGCAGTGCTCAATCACCGGGACAGAGCTTCGGTAGCTTCGCGAACACCGGGGAGCTGTTTTTT
CSAQSPGQSFGSFANTGELFF
>few|NA|TRBJ2-1|TRBV10-3
TGTGCCATTTCCAGAACACAGGGCTACTACAATGAGCAGTTCTTC
CAISRTQGYYNEQFF